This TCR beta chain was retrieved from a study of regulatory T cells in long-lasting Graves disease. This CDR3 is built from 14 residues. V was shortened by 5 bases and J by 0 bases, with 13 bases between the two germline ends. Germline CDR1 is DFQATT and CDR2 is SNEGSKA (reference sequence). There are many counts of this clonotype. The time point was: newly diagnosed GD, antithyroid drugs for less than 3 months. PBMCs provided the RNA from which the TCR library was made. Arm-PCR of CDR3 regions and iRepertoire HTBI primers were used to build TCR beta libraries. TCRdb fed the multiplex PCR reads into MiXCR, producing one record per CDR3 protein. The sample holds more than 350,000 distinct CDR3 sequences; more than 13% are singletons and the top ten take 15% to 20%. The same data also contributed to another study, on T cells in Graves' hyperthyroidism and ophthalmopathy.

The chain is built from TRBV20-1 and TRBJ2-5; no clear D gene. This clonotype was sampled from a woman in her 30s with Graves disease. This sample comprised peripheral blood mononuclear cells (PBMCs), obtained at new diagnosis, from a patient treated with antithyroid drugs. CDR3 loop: CSAARTLYQETQYF. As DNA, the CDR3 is TGCAGTGCTGCCCGGACCTTGTACCAAGAGACCCAGTACTTC.